This entry describes one T cell receptor (beta chain). The antigen is not known. The data originate from a study of vaccination and CD4 T cells after COVID-19. CDR3 length equals 13 residues. The V end lost 4 bases, the J end lost 6 bases, and 12 bases lay between the germline ends. The germline gives CDR1 SEHNR, CDR2 FQNEAQ (reference sequence). Sequence data for DNA of cultured CD4+ T cells were generated by the Oncomine TCR Beta short-read assay. Each CDR3 protein is one row after TCRdb ran MiXCR on the PCR reads. The profile covers some 3,000 distinct CDR3 sequences, with over 25% appearing a single time and about 60% taken by the ten largest. This sample's treatment: roughly ten-day PBMC culture with coronavirus spike peptide pools or control peptides (ViraFEST assay).

The chain combines TRBV7-9 with TRBJ1-1; D call uncertain. The source material was CD4+ T cells from blood, cultured in vitro, sampled after SARS-CoV-2 vaccination. The receptor comes from a human donor who had recovered from COVID-19. CDR3 nucleotides: TGTGCCAGCAGCTCGAATCCCGGTTCTGAAGCTTTCTTT. Translating it yields CASSSNPGSEAFF.